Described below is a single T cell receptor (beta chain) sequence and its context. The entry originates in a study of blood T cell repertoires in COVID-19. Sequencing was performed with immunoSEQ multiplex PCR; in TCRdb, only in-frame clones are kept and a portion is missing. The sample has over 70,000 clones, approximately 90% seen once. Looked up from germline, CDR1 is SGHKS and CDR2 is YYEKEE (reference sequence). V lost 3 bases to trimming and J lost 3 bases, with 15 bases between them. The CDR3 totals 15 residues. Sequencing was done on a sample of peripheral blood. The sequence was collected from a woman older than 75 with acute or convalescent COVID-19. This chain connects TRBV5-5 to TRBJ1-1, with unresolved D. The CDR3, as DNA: TGTGCCAGCAGCTCAACGACTCGGGTGGACACTGAAGCTTTCTTT. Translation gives CASSSTTRVDTEAFF.